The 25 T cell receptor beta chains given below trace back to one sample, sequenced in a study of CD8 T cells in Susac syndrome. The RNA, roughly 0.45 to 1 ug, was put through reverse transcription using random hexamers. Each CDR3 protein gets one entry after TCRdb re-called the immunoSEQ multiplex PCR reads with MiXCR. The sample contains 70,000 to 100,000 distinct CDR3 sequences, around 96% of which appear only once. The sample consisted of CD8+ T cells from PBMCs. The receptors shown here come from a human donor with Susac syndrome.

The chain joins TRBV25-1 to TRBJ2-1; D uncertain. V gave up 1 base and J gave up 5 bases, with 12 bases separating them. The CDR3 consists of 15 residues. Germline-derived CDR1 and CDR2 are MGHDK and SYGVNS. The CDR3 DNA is TGTGCCAGCAGTGAATGGGTCTCTCTGGACAATGAGCAGTTCTTC. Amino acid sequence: CASSEWVSLDNEQFF.

The CDR3 loop is CASSLFQGAANEKLFF. The CDR3 region has the DNA TGTGCCAGCAGCTTATTCCAGGGGGCGGCTAATGAAAAACTGTTTTTT. This chain joins TRBV7-9 and TRBJ1-4; 8 bases map to TRBD1. V gave up 2 bases and J gave up 3 bases; unmatched junction bases: 5. Per the germline V gene, CDR1 is SEHNR and CDR2 is FQNEAQ (reference sequence). This CDR3 is built from 16 residues.

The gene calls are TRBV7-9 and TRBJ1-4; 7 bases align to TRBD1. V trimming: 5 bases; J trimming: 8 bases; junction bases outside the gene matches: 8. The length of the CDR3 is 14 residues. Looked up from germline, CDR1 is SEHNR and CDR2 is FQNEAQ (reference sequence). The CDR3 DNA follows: TGTGCCAGCAGCCCCCCCACAGGGGACGAAAAACTGTTTTTT. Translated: CASSPPTGDEKLFF.

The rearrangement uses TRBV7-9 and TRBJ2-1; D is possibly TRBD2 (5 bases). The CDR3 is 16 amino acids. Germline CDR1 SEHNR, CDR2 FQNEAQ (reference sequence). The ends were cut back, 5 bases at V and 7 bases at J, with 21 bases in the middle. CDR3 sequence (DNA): TGTGCCAGCAGCGCTAGTGGAGGACCTTGGCGTAATGAGCAGTTCTTC. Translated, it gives CASSASGGPWRNEQFF. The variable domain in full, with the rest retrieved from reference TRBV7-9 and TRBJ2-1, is DTGVSQNPRHKITKRGQNVTFRCDPISEHNRLYWYRQTLGQGPEFLTYFQNEAQLEKSRLLSDRFSAERPKGSFSTLEIQRTEQGDSAMYLCASSASGGPWRNEQFFGPGTRLTVL.

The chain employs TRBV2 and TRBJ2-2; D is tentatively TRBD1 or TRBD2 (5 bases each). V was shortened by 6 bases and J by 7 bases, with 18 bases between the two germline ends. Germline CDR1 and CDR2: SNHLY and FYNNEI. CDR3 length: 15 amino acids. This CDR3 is CASRGNQGPGGELFF. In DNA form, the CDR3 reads TGTGCCAGCAGGGGGAATCAGGGACCAGGCGGGGAGCTGTTTTTT.

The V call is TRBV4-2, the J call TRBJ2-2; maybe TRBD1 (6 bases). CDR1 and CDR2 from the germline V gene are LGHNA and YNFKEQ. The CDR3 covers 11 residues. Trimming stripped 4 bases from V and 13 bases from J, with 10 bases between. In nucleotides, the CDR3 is TGTGCCAGCAGCCCGGGACAAGGGCTGTTTTTT. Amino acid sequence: CASSPGQGLFF.

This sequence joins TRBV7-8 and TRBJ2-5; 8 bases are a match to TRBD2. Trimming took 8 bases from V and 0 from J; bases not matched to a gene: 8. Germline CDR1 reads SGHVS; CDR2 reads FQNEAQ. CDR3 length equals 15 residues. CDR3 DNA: TGTGCCAGCCCTCCTGCGGGAGGAGACCAAGAGACCCAGTACTTC. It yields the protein CASPPAGGDQETQYF. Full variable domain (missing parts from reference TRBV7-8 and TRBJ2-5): GAGVSQSPRYKVAKRGQDVALRCDPISGHVSLFWYQQALGQGPEFLTYFQNEAQLDKSGLPSDRFFAERPEGSVSTLKIQRTQQEDSAVYLCASPPAGGDQETQYFGPGTRLLVL.

CDR3 amino acids: CASSASKDGTDTQYF. As DNA, the CDR3 is TGTGCCAGCAGCGCGAGTAAGGACGGCACAGATACGCAGTATTTT. The chain uses TRBV9 and TRBJ2-3, with D uncertain. The V end lost 3 bases, the J end lost 1 base, and 12 bases lay between the germline ends. The CDR3 is 15 residues long. Germline CDR1 is SGDLS and CDR2 is YYNGEE. The whole variable domain, remainder taken from reference TRBV9 and TRBJ2-3, is DSGVTQTPKHLITATGQRVTLRCSPRSGDLSVYWYQQSLDQGLQFLIQYYNGEERAKGNILERFSAQQFPDLHSELNLSSLELGDSALYFCASSASKDGTDTQYFGPGTRLTVL.

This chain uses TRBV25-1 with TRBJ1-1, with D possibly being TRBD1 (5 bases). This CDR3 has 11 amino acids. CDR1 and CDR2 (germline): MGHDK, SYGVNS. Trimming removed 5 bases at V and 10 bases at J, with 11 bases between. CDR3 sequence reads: CASSQGWGAFF. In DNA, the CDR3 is TGTGCCAGCAGTCAGGGATGGGGAGCTTTCTTT.

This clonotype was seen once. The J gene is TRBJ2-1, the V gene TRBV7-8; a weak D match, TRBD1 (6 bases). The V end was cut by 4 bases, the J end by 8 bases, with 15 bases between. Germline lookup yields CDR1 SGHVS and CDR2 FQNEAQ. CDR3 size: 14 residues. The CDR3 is CASSSTGSDDEQFF. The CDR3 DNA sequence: TGTGCCAGCAGCTCAACAGGGAGCGATGATGAGCAGTTCTTC.

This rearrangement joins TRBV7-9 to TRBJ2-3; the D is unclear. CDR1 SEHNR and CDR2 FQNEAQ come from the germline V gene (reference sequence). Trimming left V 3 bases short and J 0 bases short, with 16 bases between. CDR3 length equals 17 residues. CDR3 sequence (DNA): TGTGCCAGCAGCTTCGTTACGGGCCCCGAGAGCACAGATACGCAGTATTTT. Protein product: CASSFVTGPESTDTQYF.

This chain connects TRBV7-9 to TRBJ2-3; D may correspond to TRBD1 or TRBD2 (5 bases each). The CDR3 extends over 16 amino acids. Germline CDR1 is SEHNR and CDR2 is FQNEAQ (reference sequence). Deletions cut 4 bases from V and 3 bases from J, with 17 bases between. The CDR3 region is CASSYLLGDGTDTQYF. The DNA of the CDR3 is TGTGCCAGCAGCTACCTCTTGGGGGACGGTACAGATACGCAGTATTTT.

The CDR3 nucleotides read TGTGCCAGCAGCCAAGGAGTGTTACGACAGGGGGCGTCAGATACGCAGTATTTT. Residues: CASSQGVLRQGASDTQYF. V gene TRBV4-2 combines with J gene TRBJ2-3; 10 bases match TRBD1. Germline V lookup: CDR1 LGHNA, CDR2 YNFKEQ. The CDR3 is 18 amino acids. The junction had 11 bases not matched to a gene; V was cut back by 1 base and J by 4 bases.

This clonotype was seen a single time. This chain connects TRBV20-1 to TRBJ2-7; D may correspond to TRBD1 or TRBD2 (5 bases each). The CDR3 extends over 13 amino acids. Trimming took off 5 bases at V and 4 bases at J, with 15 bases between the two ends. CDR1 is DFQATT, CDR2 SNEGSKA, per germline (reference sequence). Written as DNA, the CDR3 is TGCAGTGCTCGTGGATGGGGGATGTACGAGCAGTACTTC. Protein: CSARGWGMYEQYF.

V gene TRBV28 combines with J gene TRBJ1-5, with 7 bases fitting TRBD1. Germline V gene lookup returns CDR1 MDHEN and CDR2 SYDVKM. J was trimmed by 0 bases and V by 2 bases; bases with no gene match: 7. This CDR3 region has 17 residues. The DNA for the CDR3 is TGTGCCAGCAGTTTAGGCAGGGGGGTTTATAGCAATCAGCCCCAGCATTTT. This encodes CASSLGRGVYSNQPQHF.

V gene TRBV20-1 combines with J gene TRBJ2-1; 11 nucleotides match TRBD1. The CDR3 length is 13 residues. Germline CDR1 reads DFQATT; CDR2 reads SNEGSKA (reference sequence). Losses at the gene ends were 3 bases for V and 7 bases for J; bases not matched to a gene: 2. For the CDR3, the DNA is TGCAGTGCTAGGGACAGGGGGCGAAATGAGCAGTTCTTC. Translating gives CSARDRGRNEQFF.

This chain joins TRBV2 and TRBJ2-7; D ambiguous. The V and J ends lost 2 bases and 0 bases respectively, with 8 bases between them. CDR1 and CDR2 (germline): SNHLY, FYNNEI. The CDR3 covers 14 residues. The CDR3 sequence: CASSEIVDSYEQYF. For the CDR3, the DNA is TGTGCCAGCAGTGAAATAGTCGACTCCTACGAGCAGTACTTC.

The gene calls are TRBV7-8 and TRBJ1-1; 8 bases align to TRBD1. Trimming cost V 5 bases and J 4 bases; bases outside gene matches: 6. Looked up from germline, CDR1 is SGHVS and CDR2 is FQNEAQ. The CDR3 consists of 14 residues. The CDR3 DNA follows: TGTGCCAGCAGCCCGGACAGGGCAGGCACTGAAGCTTTCTTT. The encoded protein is CASSPDRAGTEAFF.

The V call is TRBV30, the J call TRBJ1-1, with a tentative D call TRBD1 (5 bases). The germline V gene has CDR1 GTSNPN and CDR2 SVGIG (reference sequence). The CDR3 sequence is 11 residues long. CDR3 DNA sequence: TGTGGTGTGGAAGGGGACACTGAAGCTTTCTTT. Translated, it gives CGVEGDTEAFF.

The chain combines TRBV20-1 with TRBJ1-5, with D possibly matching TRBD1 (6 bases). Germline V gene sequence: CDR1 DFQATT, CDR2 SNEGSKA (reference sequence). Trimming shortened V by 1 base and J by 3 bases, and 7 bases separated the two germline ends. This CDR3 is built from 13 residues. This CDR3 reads CSARGDTNQPQHF. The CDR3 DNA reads TGCAGTGCTAGAGGGGACACCAATCAGCCCCAGCATTTT.

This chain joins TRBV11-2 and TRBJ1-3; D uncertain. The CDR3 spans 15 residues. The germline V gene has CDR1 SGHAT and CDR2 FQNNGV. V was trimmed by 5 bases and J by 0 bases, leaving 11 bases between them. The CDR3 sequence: CASSPDFGSGNTIYF. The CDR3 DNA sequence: TGTGCCAGCAGCCCCGACTTTGGCTCTGGAAACACCATATATTTT.

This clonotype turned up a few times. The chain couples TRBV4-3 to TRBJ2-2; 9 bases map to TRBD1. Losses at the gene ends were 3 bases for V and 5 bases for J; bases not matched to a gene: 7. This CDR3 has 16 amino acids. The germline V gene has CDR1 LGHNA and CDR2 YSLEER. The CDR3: CASSQGTGWITGELFF. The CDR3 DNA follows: TGCGCCAGCAGCCAGGGGACAGGGTGGATAACCGGGGAGCTGTTTTTT.

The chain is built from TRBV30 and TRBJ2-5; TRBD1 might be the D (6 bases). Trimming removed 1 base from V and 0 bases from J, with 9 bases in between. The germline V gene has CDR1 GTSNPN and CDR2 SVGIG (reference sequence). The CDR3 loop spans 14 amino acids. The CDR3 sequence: CAWSGWDNQETQYF. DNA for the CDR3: TGTGCCTGGAGTGGTTGGGACAACCAAGAGACCCAGTACTTC.

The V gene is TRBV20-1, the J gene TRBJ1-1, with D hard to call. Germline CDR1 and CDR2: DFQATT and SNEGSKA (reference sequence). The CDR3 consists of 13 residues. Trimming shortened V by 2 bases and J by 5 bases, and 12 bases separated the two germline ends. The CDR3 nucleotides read TGCAGTGCTAGATTCGGTTTTTGGACTGAAGCTTTCTTT. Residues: CSARFGFWTEAFF.

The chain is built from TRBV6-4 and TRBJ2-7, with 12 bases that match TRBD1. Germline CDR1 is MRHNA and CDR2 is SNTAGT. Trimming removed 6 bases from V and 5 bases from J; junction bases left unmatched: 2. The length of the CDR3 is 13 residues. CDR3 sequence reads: CASSRDRGHEQYF. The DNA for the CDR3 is TGTGCCAGCAGCCGGGACAGGGGGCACGAGCAGTACTTC.